This note documents a single T cell receptor beta chain sequence. The table came from immunoSEQ multiplex PCR; TCRdb's copy has only in-frame clones and leaves some out. The data show a few hundred thousand clones, more than 65% seen once. These data come from a study of cytotoxic CD8 clonotypes in ibrutinib-treated CLL. The clonotype comes from a human donor with chronic lymphocytic leukemia. The material sequenced was PBMCs, taken before ibrutinib treatment.

CDR3 bases: TGTGCCAGTAGTATAATCTTTAAGGGTACTGAAGCTTTCTTT. Protein sequence: CASSIIFKGTEAFF. The V gene is TRBV19, the J gene TRBJ1-1; D gene unclear. The V end lost 2 bases, the J end lost 5 bases, and 12 bases lay between the germline ends. The CDR3 has 14 amino acids. Per germline, CDR1 LNHDA and CDR2 SQIVND (reference sequence).